The sequence of this TCR beta chain was determined in a study of T cells after posttransplantation cyclophosphamide. Whole-study findings and limits: Skin or GI-infiltrating T cells shared few TRB sequences with blood. After PTCy, TRB diversity resembled that of CNI/methotrexate controls. Later post-transplant blood repertoires were often dominated by donor CD8+ memory clones.

Controls had myeloablative marrow grafts with methotrexate and calcineurin inhibitor, sampled at 1 year. Concerning this clone itself: Its antigen is currently unknown.

Sequenced by immunoSEQ multiplex PCR; TCRdb stores in-frame clones only, minus some. This repertoire shows roughly 21,000 clones, 80% to 90% found once; its top ten account for about 2%. The clonotype originates from a female patient between 25 and 45 years old who received an allogeneic stem cell transplant from an unrelated donor, was CMV-positive, and had acute and chronic GVHD. Some T cells may be transferred from the graft donor. The sequences come from PBMCs, collected less than 400 days after allogeneic stem cell transplant with calcineurin inhibitor and methotrexate.

CDR3: CASSLDGGGYGYTF. Here the CDR3 DNA reads TGTGCCAGCAGCTTAGATGGCGGCGGCTATGGCTACACCTTC. This rearrangement joins TRBV11-2 to TRBJ1-2; D not certain. The ends were cut back, 0 bases at V and 4 bases at J, with 9 bases in the middle. The CDR3 loop spans 14 amino acids. CDR1 and CDR2 (germline): SGHAT, FQNNGV. Full variable domain (outside the CDR3, taken from reference TRBV11-2 and TRBJ1-2): EAGVAQSPRYKIIEKRQSVAFWCNPISGHATLYWYQQILGQGPKLLIQFQNNGVVDDSQLPKDRFSAERLKGVDSTLKIQPAKLEDSAVYLCASSLDGGGYGYTFGSGTRLTVV.